Listed below are T cell receptor beta chains from one sample, sequenced in a study of blood T cells in healthy people across ages. A single record per CDR3 protein comes from TCRdb applying MiXCR to the 5' RACE reads. The sample has roughly 730,000 distinct CDR3 sequences, approximately 53% seen once. The material sequenced was blood. Every receptor here comes from a man aged 35-49 years in good health. Each CDR3 is given with its conserved first and last residue. D genes are given only for firm matches. Not every row has a clone size; where given, it reads once, few, many or a size class.

TRBJ2-7	-	-	TRBV28	TGTGCCAGCAGTGCCCCAGGGGAGGTTACCTACGAGCAGTACTTC	CASSAPGEVTYEQYF
TRBJ2-1	-	once	TRBV29-1	TGCAGCGTTGCGACTGGTACGAGACTTGCCTTTCAGTTCTTC	CSVATGTRLAFQFF
TRBJ2-7	-	-	TRBV29-1	TGCAGCGTTGAAGATCAGGACCACTACGAGCAGTACTTC	CSVEDQDHYEQYF
TRBJ2-5	TRBD1	-	TRBV7-2	TGTGCCAGCAGCTTACGCGTTAGGTCGGGCCAAGGACAGGGGGGTGAGGAGCAGTACTTC	CASSLRVRSGQGQGGEEQYF
TRBJ2-7	-	-	TRBV7-8	TGTGCCAGCAGTCCCTTGACAGGGAGGAGGGGCGAGCAGTACTTC	CASSPLTGRRGEQYF
TRBJ2-3	-	-	TRBV7-9	TGTGCCAGCAGCTTAGTCTTTGGGGCAGGTGGTGCGGGAGATACGCAGTATTTT	CASSLVFGAGGAGDTQYF
TRBJ2-1	-	few	TRBV29-1	TGCAGCGTTAGACAGAGCAATGAGCAGTTCTTC	CSVRQSNEQFF
TRBJ2-5	-	-	TRBV7-6	TGTGCCAGCAGCTTTGGGACCGACCCTAGAGAGACCCAGTACTTC	CASSFGTDPRETQYF
TRBJ2-3	-	once	TRBV5-1	TGCGCCAGCAGCTTGGTTCGGGGCGGACGTACAGATACGCAGTATTTT	CASSLVRGGRTDTQYF
TRBJ1-6	-	-	TRBV18	TGTGCCAGCTCAAAGACAGACGTAGTAGGACCCCTCCACTTT	CASSKTDVVGPLHF
TRBJ2-1	TRBD2	-	TRBV20-1	TGCAGTGCTAGGGAAACCGGGACTAGCGGGGGTGGGCGGTTCTTC	CSARETGTSGGGRFF
TRBJ2-7	-	-	TRBV6-1	TGTGCCAGCTCGAAAGAGCACGGGGGGCGTCAATACGAGCAGTACTTC	CASSKEHGGRQYEQYF
TRBJ2-1	-	once	TRBV7-6	TGTGCCAGCAGCGAGGGGGGGGCCATCTCCTACAGTGAGCAGTTCTTC	CASSEGGAISYSEQFF
TRBJ1-1	-	-	TRBV4-1	TGCGCCAGCAGCCAAGGCCCTTTTAGCCGAGAAGCTTTCTTT	CASSQGPFSREAFF
TRBJ1-5	-	many	TRBV20-1	TGCAGTGCTATGGCCAGGGGCAATCAGCCCCAGCATTTT	CSAMARGNQPQHF
TRBJ1-2	TRBD1	-	TRBV11-2	TGTGCCAGCAGCTTAGAAGTTCGTTTGGCAGGGGGATCCTATGGCTACACCTTC	CASSLEVRLAGGSYGYTF
TRBJ2-1	-	-	TRBV11-1	TGTGCCAGCAGCTTTGATATCGGTGGGGATGAGCAGTTCTTC	CASSFDIGGDEQFF
TRBJ1-2	TRBD1	-	TRBV20-1	TGCAGTGCTAGACCGGGACAGGGAAATAGCTACACCTTC	CSARPGQGNSYTF
TRBJ2-1	-	few	TRBV7-2	TGTGCCAGCAGCTCCTGGACTGTTGAGCAGTTCTTC	CASSSWTVEQFF
TRBJ2-7	-	-	TRBV29-1	TGCAGCGTTGAAAAAGCGGGTAGCTCCTACGAGCAGTACTTC	CSVEKAGSSYEQYF
TRBJ2-3	-	-	TRBV6-5	TGTGCCAGCAGTTACGGCCCGAGCACAGATACGCAGTATTTT	CASSYGPSTDTQYF
TRBJ2-5	-	few	TRBV7-2	TGTGCCAGCTCCCCTCAGTTGTCAGATCGAGAGACCCAGTACTTC	CASSPQLSDRETQYF
TRBJ2-6	-	few	TRBV6-6	TGTGCCAGCAGTGACACAGGGCGCGGGGCCAACGTCCTGACTTTC	CASSDTGRGANVLTF
TRBJ2-1	TRBD2	once	TRBV2	TGTGCCAGCAGTGAATTGGTTCTAGCGGACTACAATGAGCAGTTCTTC	CASSELVLADYNEQFF
TRBJ2-5	-	-	TRBV20-1	TGCAGTGCTAGGACTCCCCGAGGGACCCAGTACTTC	CSARTPRGTQYF
TRBJ1-1	TRBD1	once	TRBV3-1	TGTGCCAGCAGCCTTCGGGGACAGGAAGCTTTCTTT	CASSLRGQEAFF